This TCR beta chain stems from a study of T cell responses to AZD1222 COVID-19 vaccine. The study, taken as a whole, reports: It should be noted that donors were predominantly white British and more often female, and clonal diversity was possibly underestimated. Among AZD1222 vaccinees, only six were seropositive at baseline. Spike-specific TCR breadth and depth went up after people got two AZD1222 doses. Spike-spanning, vaccine-associated CD4 TCRs were dominant at 160-218 and 743-854.

Regarding this clone: Its target is not known.

The CDR3 runs 15 residues. V lost 6 bases and J lost 6; bases outside the gene matches: 12. Germline V gives CDR1 LNHDA, CDR2 SQIVND (reference sequence). Measured with immunoSEQ multiplex PCR; TCRdb has only the in-frame clones, and not every one. In the table there are around 110,000 clones, around nine tenths of which are singletons. The receptor's source is an adult who received the AZD1222 COVID-19 vaccine. This sample comprised peripheral blood, obtained 28 days after the second AZD1222 dose. The rearrangement joins TRBV19 to TRBJ1-2; 8 bases are a match to TRBD1. The CDR3 here is CASRLTGDGTNGYTF. In DNA, the CDR3 is TGTGCCAGTAGATTGACAGGGGACGGAACTAATGGCTACACCTTC.